There are a few counts of the clone carrying this TCR beta chain. Its specificity is not known. Peripheral blood was drawn, around 9.4 milliliters per donor. CDR1 and CDR2 from the germline V gene are SGHRS and YFSETQ. Trimming left V 4 bases short and J 5 bases short, with 18 bases between. The CDR3 is 16 residues long. The data stem from a study of blood T cells in healthy people across ages. Study-level points and caveats: A conclusive naive versus antigen-experienced comparison was prevented by the unsorted PBMCs. The recorded TCR beta diversity per million T cells decreased in a roughly linear manner with age.

Primed by a sample-barcoded 5' primer and a J-beta primer mix, a second PCR proceeded for roughly 6 to 12 cycles. Carrying 12 random nucleotides, a template-switch adaptor labeled each individual cDNA molecule. Via MiXCR, TCRdb re-called the 5' RACE reads, giving one row per CDR3 protein. Here the sample spans 1.5 million to 2 million distinct CDR3 sequences, under 30% being singletons. The sample was blood. The rearrangement joins TRBV5-1 to TRBJ2-2; tentatively, D is TRBD2 (5 bases). The sequence derives from a woman under 40 in good health. The DNA for the CDR3 is TGCGCCAGCAGCCTCGGACTCTCTTTTTGGACCGGGGAGCTGTTTTTT. Its protein is CASSLGLSFWTGELFF.